Described below is a single T cell receptor (beta chain) sequence and its context. An end of the junction differs from the germline gene, which may be a read error. These data are taken from a study of tumor and adjacent non-tumor tissue in lung cancer. Study-level background: The cohort had about 12 adenocarcinoma, a couple of squamous cell and 1 small cell patients.

The template was RNA from unsorted bulk tissue. A modified ARM-PCR protocol with three rounds of nested PCR amplified TCRbeta. One entry per CDR3 protein, called by TCRdb with MiXCR from the multiplex PCR reads. Of just over 200,000 distinct CDR3 sequences in the sample, 71% were seen once. This receptor was obtained from a man aged 60 to 69 with non-small cell lung cancer. Source material: lung tumor tissue.

The CDR3 nucleotides are TGCAGTGCTAGTATGTCCCAATGGAACACTGAAGTTTTCTTT. It codes for CSASMSQWNTEVFF. The chain links TRBV20-1 to TRBJ1-1; D remains unclear. The germline V gene has CDR1 DFQATT and CDR2 SNEGSKA (reference sequence). This CDR3 region has 14 residues.